Listed below are T cell receptor beta chains from one sample, sequenced in a study of tumor-infiltrating lymphocytes in primary liver carcinoma. A single record per CDR3 protein comes from TCRdb applying MiXCR to the multiplex PCR reads. The table records over 100,000 distinct CDR3 sequences, nearly 70% of them present only once. Sequenced input: tumor-adjacent normal liver tissue. The receptors were sampled from a woman aged 55-75 years with primary liver carcinoma and hepatitis B virus infection. CDR3s include the opening cysteine and the closing phenylalanine or tryptophan. A D gene is named only where the DNA matches it firmly. Some rows have no size entry. The others give once, few or many, or a class for an expanded clone.

v_call	j_call	clone_size	d_call	cdr3_aa	cdr3_nt
TRBV11-2	TRBJ2-3	NA	NA	CAFGDPDSQYF	TGTGCCTTCGGGGATCCAGATTCGCAGTATTTT
TRBV7-9	TRBJ2-5	NA	TRBD2	CAGAVGREAQYF	TGTGCAGGGGCGGTAGGACGGGAGGCCCAGTACTTC
TRBV12-3/TRBV12-4	TRBJ2-1	NA	TRBD1	CASSDRGRQGEQFF	TGTGCCAGCAGTGACAGGGGCCGTCAGGGGGAGCAATTCTTC
TRBV5-4	TRBJ2-5	once	NA	CASRRSGLSVQETQYF	TGTGCCAGCAGACGTAGTGGACTGTCCGTTCAGGAGACCCAGTACTTC
TRBV11-2	TRBJ2-5	NA	NA	CASSEQVGLSQETQYF	TGTGCCAGCAGTGAACAGGTTGGGCTATCACAAGAGACCCAGTATTTC
TRBV12-3/TRBV12-4	TRBJ2-7	NA	NA	CASSSQSTRAPHEQYF	TGCGCCAGCAGTTCCCAATCGACTAGAGCCCCCCATGAGCAGTACTTC
TRBV20-1	TRBJ1-5	NA	TRBD1	CSAYRQGVPRAPQHF	TGCAGTGCTTACAGACAGGGGGTTCCCAGGGCGCCCCAGCATTTT
TRBV30	TRBJ2-3	many	NA	CAWSGPPTGTSTDTQYF	TGTGCCTGGAGTGGTCCGCCGACAGGAACCTCCACAGATACGCAGTATTTT
TRBV5-1	TRBJ2-1	many	NA	CASRRDLVYNEQFF	TGCGCCAGCCGCCGGGACCTGGTCTACAATGAGCAGTTCTTC
TRBV4-1	TRBJ2-7	NA	TRBD1	CASSQLGTGNYEQYF	TGCGCCAGCAGCCAACTAGGGACAGGGAACTACGAGCAGTACTTC
TRBV7-7	TRBJ2-3	NA	TRBD2	CASSLGLAGTADTQYF	TGTGCTAGCAGCTTAGGGCTAGCGGGTACAGCAGATACGCAGTATTTT
TRBV18	TRBJ1-2	NA	TRBD1	CASSPPGQGGGYTF	TGTGCCAGCTCACCCCCGGGACAGGGAGGCGGCTACACCTTC
TRBV6-4	TRBJ2-1	NA	TRBD2	CASSRTPGLAGYNEQFF	TGTGCCAGCAGTCGGACCCCGGGACTAGCGGGATACAATGAGCAGTTCTTC
TRBV6-1	TRBJ1-1	NA	NA	CASSEAKAKLDTEASF	TGTGCCAGCAGTGAAGCGAAGGCGAAGCTGGACACTGAAGCTTCCTTT
TRBV5-4	TRBJ2-7	NA	TRBD2	CASSETGGRSWIEQYF	TGTGCCAGCAGCGAAACTGGCGGGAGATCATGGATCGAGCAGTACTTC
TRBV5-6	TRBJ2-3	NA	NA	CDSSSWGATDTQYF	TGTGACAGCAGCTCGTGGGGGGCCACAGATACGCAGTATTTT
TRBV11-2	TRBJ2-1	medium-sized	TRBD1	CASSLRPGQRFYNEQFF	TGTGCCAGCAGCTTACGACCGGGACAGAGATTCTACAATGAGCAGTTCTTC
TRBV10-3	TRBJ2-7	NA	TRBD2	CAISESGLARSPPVDEQYF	TGTGCCATCAGTGAGTCAGGACTAGCGAGATCCCCCCCGGTCGACGAGCAGTACTTC
TRBV12-3/TRBV12-4	TRBJ1-1	NA	NA	CASTLYLSIEAFF	TGTGCCAGCACCCTGTACCTGAGCATTGAAGCTTTCTTT
TRBV6-6	TRBJ1-2	NA	TRBD1	CASSYGGQVEGDYTF	TGTGCCAGCAGTTACGGTGGACAGGTAGAGGGTGACTACACCTTC
TRBV30	TRBJ1-1	many	NA	CAWSVPGAGLDTEAFF	TGTGCCTGGAGTGTACCTGGTGCAGGTTTGGACACTGAAGCTTTCTTT
TRBV5-4	TRBJ2-1	many	TRBD2	CASSPGLAVNEQFF	TGTGCCAGCAGCCCGGGACTAGCGGTCAATGAGCAGTTCTTC
TRBV5-1	TRBJ1-1	few	TRBD1	CARRDRGGTEAFF	TGCGCCCGCAGGGACAGGGGCGGGACTGAGGCTTTCTTT
TRBV5-1	TRBJ1-1	NA	NA	CASGLASGLAEAFF	TGCGCCAGCGGCTTGGCATCAGGGTTGGCTGAAGCTTTCTTT
TRBV11-2	TRBJ2-7	NA	NA	CASSIYSNRYEQYF	TGTGCCAGCAGCATATACAGTAATCGCTACGAACAGTACTTC
TRBV19	TRBJ2-2	NA	TRBD1	CACSTRQGGTGELFF	TGTGCCTGTAGTACCCGACAGGGTGGCACCGGGGAGCTGTTTTTT
TRBV11-2	TRBJ2-2	many	NA	CASTDVAGELFF	TGTGCCAGCACCGACGTAGCCGGGGAGCTGTTTTTT
TRBV24-1	TRBJ2-1	NA	TRBD2	CATSDLNGLAEDEQFF	TGTGCCACCAGTGATTTAAATGGACTAGCTGAGGATGAGCAGTTCTTC
TRBV28	TRBJ1-3	NA	NA	CVSSLYPSFIHSGNTIYF	TGTGTCAGCAGTTTATACCCCTCGTTCATCCACTCTGGAAACACCATATATTTT
TRBV6-1	TRBJ2-1	NA	TRBD2	CASSWSSGRSVNEQFF	TGTGCCAGCAGTTGGTCTAGCGGGAGATCGGTCAATGAGCAGTTCTTC
TRBV6-6	TRBJ2-1	few	TRBD2	CASAHEGRGEQFF	TGTGCCAGCGCCCATGAGGGGAGGGGTGAGCAGTTCTTC
TRBV7-3	TRBJ2-3	many	TRBD2	CASRAGDGTDTQYF	TGTGCCAGCAGAGCGGGAGATGGGACAGATACGCAGTATTTT
TRBV10-3	TRBJ2-5	many	NA	CAISGGGLQETQYF	TGTGCCATCAGTGGGGGGGGGCTCCAAGAGACCCAGTACTTC